The rows below give T cell receptor beta chains drawn from one sample of a study of shared clonotypes between healthy human individuals. Profiled with immunoSEQ multiplex PCR; TCRdb holds only in-frame clones, not every one. Among around 1.1 million clones, around 78% were seen once, and the ten largest hold 0.55% to 0.7%. What was sequenced was memory CD4+ T cells from PBMCs. These receptors all come from a man aged 18 to 30 in good health. Some clones in this sample may be carry-over from other donors' samples. Both conserved end residues are part of each CDR3.

V gene: TRBV5-6
J gene: TRBJ1-2
CDR3 length: 14
CDR3 protein: CASSSTGTAYGYTF

V gene: TRBV27
J gene: TRBJ1-4
CDR3 length: 14
CDR3 protein: CASRTGTGREKLFF

V gene: TRBV14
J gene: TRBJ2-1
CDR3 length: 15
CDR3 protein: CASSRVAGGDNEQFF

V gene: TRBV4-2
J gene: TRBJ2-2
CDR3 length: 14
CDR3 protein: CASSQAANTGELFF

V gene: TRBV9
J gene: TRBJ2-2
CDR3 length: 14
CDR3 protein: CASTAGSGTGELFF

V gene: TRBV5-4
J gene: TRBJ2-5
CDR3 length: 13
CDR3 protein: CASSENRGETQYF

V gene: TRBV19
J gene: TRBJ1-2
CDR3 length: 14
CDR3 protein: CASSTPQGNYGYTF

V gene: TRBV27
J gene: TRBJ2-3
CDR3 length: 14
CDR3 protein: CASSIGYPSDTQYF

V gene: TRBV4-1
J gene: TRBJ1-2
CDR3 length: 15
CDR3 protein: CASSQLAGGATRYTF

V gene: TRBV28
J gene: TRBJ1-2
CDR3 length: 14
CDR3 protein: CASRHLTGGFGYTF

V gene: TRBV6-1
J gene: TRBJ1-2
CDR3 length: 18
CDR3 protein: CASSVPGTGGTLRYGYTF

V gene: TRBV7-3
J gene: TRBJ1-1
CDR3 length: 13
CDR3 protein: CASSIQENTEAFF

V gene: TRBV7-2
J gene: TRBJ1-1
CDR3 length: 16
CDR3 protein: CASSTDSGTGNTEAFF

V gene: TRBV28
J gene: TRBJ1-2
CDR3 length: 13
CDR3 protein: CASRGGAFGGYTF

V gene: TRBV28
J gene: TRBJ2-7
CDR3 length: 15
CDR3 protein: CASSLRLLKAYEQYF

V gene: TRBV15
J gene: TRBJ1-1
CDR3 length: 12
CDR3 protein: CATSRVRGMAFF

V gene: TRBV28
J gene: TRBJ1-5
CDR3 length: 14
CDR3 protein: CASRRQGPNQPQHF

V gene: TRBV14
J gene: TRBJ2-3
CDR3 length: 15
CDR3 protein: CASSPKGVSTDTQYF

V gene: TRBV7-2
J gene: TRBJ1-1
CDR3 length: 12
CDR3 protein: CASSLYSLEAFF

V gene: TRBV2
J gene: TRBJ1-1
CDR3 length: 12
CDR3 protein: CASSGETPRAFF

V gene: TRBV6-5
J gene: TRBJ1-2
CDR3 length: 14
CDR3 protein: CASSYYRDSSGYTF

V gene: TRBV11-2
J gene: TRBJ1-3
CDR3 length: 15
CDR3 protein: CASSLVGASGNTIYF

V gene: TRBV20-1
J gene: TRBJ2-1
CDR3 length: 10
CDR3 protein: CSARLGLQFF

V gene: TRBV4-2
J gene: TRBJ2-5
CDR3 length: 15
CDR3 protein: CASSPQDRAQETQYF

V gene: TRBV4-1
J gene: TRBJ2-1
CDR3 length: 16
CDR3 protein: CASSQVSSGNYNEQFF

V gene: TRBV19
J gene: TRBJ1-2
CDR3 length: 15
CDR3 protein: CASSLRAVPNYGYTF

V gene: TRBV18
J gene: TRBJ2-7
CDR3 length: 12
CDR3 protein: CASSPVEYEQYF

V gene: TRBV9
J gene: TRBJ2-7
CDR3 length: 14
CDR3 protein: CASSRGTGTLPQYF

V gene: TRBV5-4
J gene: TRBJ2-1
CDR3 length: 16
CDR3 protein: CASSPEGGGTYNEQFF

V gene: TRBV27
J gene: TRBJ2-3
CDR3 length: 15
CDR3 protein: CASSSSGQSTDTQYF

V gene: TRBV2
J gene: TRBJ2-7
CDR3 length: 15
CDR3 protein: CASSSTWALAYEQYF

V gene: TRBV15
J gene: TRBJ1-6
CDR3 length: 15
CDR3 protein: CATSTRDSYNSPLHF

V gene: TRBV5-1
J gene: TRBJ2-3
CDR3 length: 16
CDR3 protein: CASSLSGQRSTDTQYF

V gene: TRBV6-5
J gene: TRBJ1-2
CDR3 length: 13
CDR3 protein: CASSPGGGRGYTF

V gene: TRBV7-3
J gene: TRBJ2-2
CDR3 length: 16
CDR3 protein: CASSLIGTANTGELFF

V gene: TRBV6-5
J gene: TRBJ2-7
CDR3 length: 15
CDR3 protein: CASSTPGQGAYEQYF

V gene: TRBV5-8
J gene: TRBJ1-3
CDR3 length: 16
CDR3 protein: CASSLFVGQGRNTIYF

V gene: TRBV11-3
J gene: TRBJ2-1
CDR3 length: 13
CDR3 protein: CASSLVGSNEQFF

V gene: TRBV19
J gene: TRBJ2-7
CDR3 length: 15
CDR3 protein: CASSISGTGGYEQYF

V gene: TRBV7-9
J gene: TRBJ2-3
CDR3 length: 15
CDR3 protein: CASSPGASWGDTQYF

V gene: TRBV7-6
J gene: TRBJ2-3
CDR3 length: 15
CDR3 protein: CASSLATSRADTQYF

V gene: TRBV12-5
J gene: TRBJ2-1
CDR3 length: 16
CDR3 protein: CASGLVAGERVNEQFF

V gene: TRBV6-4
J gene: TRBJ1-2
CDR3 length: 13
CDR3 protein: CASSPRQGSGYTF

V gene: TRBV5-6
J gene: TRBJ1-1
CDR3 length: 15
CDR3 protein: CASSLGRGLGTEAFF

V gene: TRBV6-5
J gene: TRBJ1-2
CDR3 length: 14
CDR3 protein: CASSRTQGPYGYTF

V gene: TRBV7-6
J gene: TRBJ2-7
CDR3 length: 13
CDR3 protein: CASNDRAEGEQYF

V gene: TRBV7-8
J gene: TRBJ2-3
CDR3 length: 14
CDR3 protein: CASSPLAGGGTQYF

V gene: TRBV7-2
J gene: TRBJ2-1
CDR3 length: 14
CDR3 protein: CASSKGLAFDEQFF

V gene: TRBV6-5
J gene: TRBJ1-1
CDR3 length: 12
CDR3 protein: CASSRDSVEAFF

V gene: TRBV28
J gene: TRBJ2-3
CDR3 length: 17
CDR3 protein: CASSLLRLAGSADTQYF

V gene: TRBV28
J gene: TRBJ2-7
CDR3 length: 13
CDR3 protein: CASRGPSSYEQYF

V gene: TRBV30
J gene: TRBJ1-1
CDR3 length: 15
CDR3 protein: CAWRANAVRVDEAFF